The 5 T cell receptor beta chains below come from one sample, sequenced in a study of T cell repertoires in ileal Crohn's disease. Stated time point: neoterminal ileum biopsy at postoperative endoscopy, about 6 months after surgery. TCRdb keeps only in-frame clones here, not all; method: immunoSEQ multiplex PCR. The sample carries about 3,700 clones, 60% to 75% recorded once. Sequenced material: ileal tissue. The receptor set was obtained from an adult with Crohn's disease.

The J gene is TRBJ2-6, the V gene TRBV9, with D perhaps TRBD1 (8 bases). V was cut by 5 bases and J by 0 bases, with 21 bases left in between. Germline V gene sequence: CDR1 SGDLS, CDR2 YYNGEE. The CDR3 has 19 amino acids. This chain's CDR3 is CASSHNRGGTYSGANVLTF. The CDR3 nucleotides read TGTGCCAGCAGTCATAACAGGGGGGGGACCTACTCTGGGGCCAACGTCCTGACTTTC.

This chain's CDR3 is CASSMSPTGDTQYF. The CDR3 bases are TGTGCCAGCAGCATGAGCCCGACCGGGGATACGCAGTATTTT. The rearrangement joins TRBV11-2 to TRBJ2-3, with D unresolved. Germline-derived CDR1 and CDR2 are SGHAT and FQNNGV. The V and J ends lost 5 bases and 6 bases respectively, with 15 bases between them. This CDR3 has 14 residues.

The rearrangement joins TRBV5-1 to TRBJ2-7; 7 bases align to TRBD1. CDR3 length equals 14 residues. Trimming at V came to 1 base and at J to 3 bases, leaving 4 bases not matched to a gene. CDR1 and CDR2 (germline): SGHRS, YFSETQ. CDR3 loop: CASSLIQGNYEQYF. The CDR3 DNA is TGCGCCAGCAGCTTGATACAGGGGAACTACGAGCAGTACTTC. Using reference TRBV5-1 and TRBJ2-7 for the parts outside the CDR3, the full variable domain is KAGVTQTPRYLIKTRGQQVTLSCSPISGHRSVSWYQQTPGQGLQFLFEYFSETQRNKGNFPGRFSGRQFSNSRSEMNVSTLELGDSALYLCASSLIQGNYEQYFGPGTRLTVT.

This clone was found a few times. The chain employs TRBV1 and TRBJ2-2; TRBD1 was called by the table and not checked on the DNA. TRBV1 is an annotated pseudogene. The CDR3 loop spans 15 amino acids. CDR3 protein: CTRTRQEGHTGELFF. The CDR3 DNA sequence: TGCACCAGAACTAGACAGGAAGGACACACCGGGGAGCTGTTTTTT.

The CDR3 loop reads CASSLTGQEYGYTF. CDR3 DNA: TGTGCCAGCAGCTTGACAGGCCAGGAATATGGCTACACCTTC. V usage is TRBV5-4 and J usage is TRBJ1-2; a weak D match, TRBD1 (5 bases). Trimming pared 1 base from V and 5 bases from J, leaving 12 bases between. The germline V gene encodes CDR1 SGHNT and CDR2 YYREEE (reference sequence). The CDR3 is 14 amino acids. The variable domain in full, with the rest retrieved from reference TRBV5-4 and TRBJ1-2, is ETGVTQSPTHLIKTRGQQVTLRCSSQSGHNTVSWYQQALGQGPQFIFQYYREEENGRGNFPPRFSGLQFPNYSSELNVNALELDDSALYLCASSLTGQEYGYTFGSGTRLTVV.